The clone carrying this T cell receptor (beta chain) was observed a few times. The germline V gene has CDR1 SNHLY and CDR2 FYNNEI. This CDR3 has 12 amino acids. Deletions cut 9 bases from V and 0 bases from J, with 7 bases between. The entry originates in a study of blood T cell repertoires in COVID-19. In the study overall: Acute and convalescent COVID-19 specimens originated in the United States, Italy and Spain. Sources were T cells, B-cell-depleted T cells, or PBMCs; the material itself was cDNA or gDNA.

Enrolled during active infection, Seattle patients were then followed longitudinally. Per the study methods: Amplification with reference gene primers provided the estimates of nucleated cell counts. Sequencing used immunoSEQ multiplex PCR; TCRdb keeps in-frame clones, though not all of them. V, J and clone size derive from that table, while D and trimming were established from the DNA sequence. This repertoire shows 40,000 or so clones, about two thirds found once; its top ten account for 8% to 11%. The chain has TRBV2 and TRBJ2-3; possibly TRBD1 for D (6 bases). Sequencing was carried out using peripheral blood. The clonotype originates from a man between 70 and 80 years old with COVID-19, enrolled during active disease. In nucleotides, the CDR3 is TGTGCCAGGGGGGCTAGCACAGATACGCAGTATTTT. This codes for CARGASTDTQYF.